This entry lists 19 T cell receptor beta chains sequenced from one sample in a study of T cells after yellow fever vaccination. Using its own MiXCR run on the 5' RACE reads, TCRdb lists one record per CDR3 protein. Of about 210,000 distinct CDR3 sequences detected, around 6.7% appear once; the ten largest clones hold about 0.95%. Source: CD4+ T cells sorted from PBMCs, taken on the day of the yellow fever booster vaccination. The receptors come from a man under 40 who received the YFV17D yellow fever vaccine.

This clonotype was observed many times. CDR3 region: CSAVAGIYNEQFF. CDR3 in DNA: TGCAGTGCGGTAGCGGGAATCTACAATGAGCAGTTCTTC. V and J are TRBV20-1 and TRBJ2-1; 8 nucleotides align to TRBD2. Trimming cost V 6 bases and J 3 bases; bases outside gene matches: 4. The CDR3 runs 13 residues. Germline assignment: CDR1 DFQATT and CDR2 SNEGSKA (reference sequence).

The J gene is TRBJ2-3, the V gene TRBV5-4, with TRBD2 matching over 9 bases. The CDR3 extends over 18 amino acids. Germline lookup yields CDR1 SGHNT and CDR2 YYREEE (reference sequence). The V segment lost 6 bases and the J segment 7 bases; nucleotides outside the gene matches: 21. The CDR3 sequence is CASTPSRAGGFLTNTQYF. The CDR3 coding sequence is TGTGCCAGCACCCCCTCAAGGGCGGGAGGGTTCCTCACTAATACGCAGTATTTT.

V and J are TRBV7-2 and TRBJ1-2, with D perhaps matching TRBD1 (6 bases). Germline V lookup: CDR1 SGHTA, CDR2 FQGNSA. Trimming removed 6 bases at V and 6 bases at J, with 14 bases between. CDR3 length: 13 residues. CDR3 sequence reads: CASRPQGLHGYTF. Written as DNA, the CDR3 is TGTGCCAGCAGGCCTCAGGGGCTTCATGGCTACACCTTC. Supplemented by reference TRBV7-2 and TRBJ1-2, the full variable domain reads GAGVSQSPSNKVTEKGKDVELRCDPISGHTALYWYRQSLGQGLEFLIYFQGNSAPDKSGLPSDRFSAERTGGSVSTLTIQRTQQEDSAVYLCASRPQGLHGYTFGSGTRLTVV.

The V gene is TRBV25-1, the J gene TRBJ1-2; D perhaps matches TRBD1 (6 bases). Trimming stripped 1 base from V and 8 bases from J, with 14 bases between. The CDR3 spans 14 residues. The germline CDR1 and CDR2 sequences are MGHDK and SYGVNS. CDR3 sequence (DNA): TGTGCCAGCAGTGAATTTAAATTGGACAGAGGCTACACCTTC. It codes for CASSEFKLDRGYTF.

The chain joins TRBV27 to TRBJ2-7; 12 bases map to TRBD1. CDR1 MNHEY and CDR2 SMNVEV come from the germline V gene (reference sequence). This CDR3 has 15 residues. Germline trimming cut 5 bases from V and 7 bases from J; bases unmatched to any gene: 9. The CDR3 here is CASSIHRDRGQEQYF. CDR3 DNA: TGTGCCAGCAGTATCCACCGGGACAGGGGGCAAGAGCAGTACTTC.

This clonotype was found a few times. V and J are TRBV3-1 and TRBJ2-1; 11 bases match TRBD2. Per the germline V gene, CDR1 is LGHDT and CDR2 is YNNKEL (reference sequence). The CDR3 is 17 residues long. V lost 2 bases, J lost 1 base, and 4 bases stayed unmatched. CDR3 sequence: CASSQNLAGGSYNEQFF. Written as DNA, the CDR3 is TGTGCCAGCAGCCAAAATCTAGCGGGAGGATCCTACAATGAGCAGTTCTTC.

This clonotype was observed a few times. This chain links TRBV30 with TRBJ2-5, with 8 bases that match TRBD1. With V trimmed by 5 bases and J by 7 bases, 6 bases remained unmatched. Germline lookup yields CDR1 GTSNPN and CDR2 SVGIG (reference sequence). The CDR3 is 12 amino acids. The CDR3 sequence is CAWGTGPGTQYF. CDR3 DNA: TGTGCCTGGGGGACAGGCCCAGGGACCCAGTACTTC.

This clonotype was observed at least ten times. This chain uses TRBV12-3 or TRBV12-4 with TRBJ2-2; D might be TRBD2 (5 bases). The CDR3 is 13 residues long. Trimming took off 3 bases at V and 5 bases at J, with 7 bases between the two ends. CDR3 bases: TGTGCCAGCAGTTTGGGAGAGACCGGGGAGCTGTTTTTT. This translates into CASSLGETGELFF.

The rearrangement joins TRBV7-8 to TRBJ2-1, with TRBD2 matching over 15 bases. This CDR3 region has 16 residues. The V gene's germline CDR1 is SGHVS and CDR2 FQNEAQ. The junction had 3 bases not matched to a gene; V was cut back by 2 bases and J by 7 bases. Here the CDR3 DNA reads TGTGCCAGCAGCTTACCGGGGACTAGCGGGAGGAATGAGCAGTTCTTC. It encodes CASSLPGTSGRNEQFF.

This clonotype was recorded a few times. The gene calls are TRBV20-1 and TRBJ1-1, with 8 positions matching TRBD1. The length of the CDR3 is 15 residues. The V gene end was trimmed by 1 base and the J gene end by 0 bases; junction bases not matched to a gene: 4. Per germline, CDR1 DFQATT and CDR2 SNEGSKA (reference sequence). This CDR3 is CSARGTGNMNTEAFF. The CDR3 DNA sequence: TGCAGTGCTAGAGGGACAGGGAACATGAACACTGAAGCTTTCTTT.

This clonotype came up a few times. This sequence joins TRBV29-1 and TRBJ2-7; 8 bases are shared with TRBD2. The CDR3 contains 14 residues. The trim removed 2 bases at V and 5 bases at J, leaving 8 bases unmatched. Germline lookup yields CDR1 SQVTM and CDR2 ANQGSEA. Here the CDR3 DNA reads TGCAGCGTTGAAAAACCCAGCGGGAGCGACGAGCAGTACTTC. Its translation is CSVEKPSGSDEQYF.

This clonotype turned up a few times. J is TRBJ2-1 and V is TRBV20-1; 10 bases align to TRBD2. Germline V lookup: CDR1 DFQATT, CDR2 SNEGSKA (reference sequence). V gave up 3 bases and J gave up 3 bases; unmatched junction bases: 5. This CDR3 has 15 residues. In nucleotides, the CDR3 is TGCAGTGCTAGGTTAGCGGGAGGAAACTACAATGAGCAGTTCTTC. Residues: CSARLAGGNYNEQFF.

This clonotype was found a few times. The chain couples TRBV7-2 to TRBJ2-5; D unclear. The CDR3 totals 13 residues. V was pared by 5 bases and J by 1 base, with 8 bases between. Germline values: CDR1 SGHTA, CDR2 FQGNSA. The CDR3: CASSQRSQETQYF. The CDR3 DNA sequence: TGTGCCAGCAGCCAGAGGAGCCAAGAGACCCAGTACTTC.

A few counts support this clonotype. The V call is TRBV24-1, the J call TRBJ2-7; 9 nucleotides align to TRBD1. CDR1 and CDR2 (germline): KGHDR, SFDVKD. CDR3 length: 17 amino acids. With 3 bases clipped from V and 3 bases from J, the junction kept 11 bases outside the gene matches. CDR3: CATSDPTPGQGRYEQYF. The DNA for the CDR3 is TGTGCCACCAGTGATCCAACCCCGGGACAGGGACGCTACGAGCAGTACTTC.

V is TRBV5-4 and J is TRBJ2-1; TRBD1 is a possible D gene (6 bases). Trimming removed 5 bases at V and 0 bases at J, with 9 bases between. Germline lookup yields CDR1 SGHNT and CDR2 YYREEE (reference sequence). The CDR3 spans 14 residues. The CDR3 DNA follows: TGTGCCAGCAGGGGGGCCGACTCCTACAATGAGCAGTTCTTC. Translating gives CASRGADSYNEQFF.

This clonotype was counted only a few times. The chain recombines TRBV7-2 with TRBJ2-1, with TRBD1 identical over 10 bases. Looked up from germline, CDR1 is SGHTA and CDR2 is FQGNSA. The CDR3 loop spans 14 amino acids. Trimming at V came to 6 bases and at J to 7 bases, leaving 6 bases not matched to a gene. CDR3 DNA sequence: TGTGCCAGCAGTAGTGGGGACAGGGGTAATGAGCAGTTCTTC. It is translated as CASSSGDRGNEQFF.

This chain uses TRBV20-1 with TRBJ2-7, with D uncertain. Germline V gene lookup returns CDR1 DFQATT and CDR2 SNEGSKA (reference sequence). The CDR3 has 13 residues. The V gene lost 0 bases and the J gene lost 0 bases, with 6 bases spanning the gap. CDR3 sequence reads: CSAREHFSYEQYF. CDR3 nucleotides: TGCAGTGCTAGAGAACATTTCTCCTACGAGCAGTACTTC.

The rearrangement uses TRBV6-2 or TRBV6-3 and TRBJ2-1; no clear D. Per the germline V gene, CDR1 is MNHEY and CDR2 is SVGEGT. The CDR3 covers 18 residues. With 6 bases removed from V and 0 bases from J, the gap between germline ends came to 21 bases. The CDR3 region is CASRTFPRLRSSYNEQFF. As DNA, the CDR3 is TGTGCCAGCAGGACCTTCCCGCGGCTGCGGAGCTCCTACAATGAGCAGTTCTTC.

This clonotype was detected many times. This CDR3 is CASSPRVQPDTIYF. The CDR3 DNA reads TGTGCCAGCTCACCACGAGTGCAACCTGACACCATATATTTT. The chain employs TRBV18 and TRBJ1-3; D unresolved. This CDR3 contains 14 residues. V lost 1 base, J lost 8 bases, and 12 bases lay in between. Germline V lookup: CDR1 KGHSH, CDR2 LQKENI.